The source of this T cell receptor beta chain is a study of blood T cell repertoires in COVID-19. The table lists this clone with a count of one. In the original processing: From reference gene primer amplification, estimates of nucleated cell counts were derived. Only in-frame clones appear in the TCRdb table, and some are missing; sequencing was by immunoSEQ multiplex PCR. Clone size and the V and J calls come from that table; the DNA yielded D and trimming. This table holds around 310,000 clones, around 89% found once. Seattle cases were enrolled at active infection and followed longitudinally. Sequencing used peripheral blood. This receptor was obtained from a woman in her 40s with COVID-19, enrolled during active disease.

In nucleotides, the CDR3 is TGTGCCACCAGCAGTCCGGCAGGGCCGGGCGAGCAGTTCTTC. This sequence encodes CATSSPAGPGEQFF. The chain recombines TRBV15 with TRBJ2-1; perhaps TRBD1 as D (5 bases). CDR1 and CDR2 (germline): LNHNV, YYDKDF (reference sequence). This CDR3 comprises 14 residues. Trimming shortened V by 3 bases and J by 10 bases, and 16 bases separated the two germline ends.